This TCR beta chain was observed in a study of blood T cell repertoires in COVID-19. Background on the study: Samples came from the United States, Italy and Spain, spanning acute and convalescent COVID-19. The cDNA or gDNA used as material had been derived from T cells, B-cell-depleted T cells, or PBMCs.

The CDR3 has 14 residues. V was shortened by 0 bases and J by 1 base, with 7 bases between the two germline ends. Germline V gives CDR1 SGHRS, CDR2 YFSETQ. Per the original methods: Reference gene primer amplification gave nucleated cell count estimates. Only in-frame clones appear in the TCRdb table, and some are missing; sequencing was by immunoSEQ multiplex PCR. V, J and clone size reflect that table, while D and trimming were determined from the DNA. The data show 150,000 to 200,000 clones, roughly 77% seen once. Patients at the Seattle site were enrolled during active infection and followed longitudinally.

The sample taken for sequencing was peripheral blood. The chain carries TRBV5-1 and TRBJ1-1; unclear D gene. This TCR was sampled from a woman older than 75 with COVID-19, enrolled during active disease. CDR3 nucleotide sequence: TGCGCCAGCAGCTTGGCCGAGGGGAACACTGAAGCTTTCTTT. It specifies CASSLAEGNTEAFF.